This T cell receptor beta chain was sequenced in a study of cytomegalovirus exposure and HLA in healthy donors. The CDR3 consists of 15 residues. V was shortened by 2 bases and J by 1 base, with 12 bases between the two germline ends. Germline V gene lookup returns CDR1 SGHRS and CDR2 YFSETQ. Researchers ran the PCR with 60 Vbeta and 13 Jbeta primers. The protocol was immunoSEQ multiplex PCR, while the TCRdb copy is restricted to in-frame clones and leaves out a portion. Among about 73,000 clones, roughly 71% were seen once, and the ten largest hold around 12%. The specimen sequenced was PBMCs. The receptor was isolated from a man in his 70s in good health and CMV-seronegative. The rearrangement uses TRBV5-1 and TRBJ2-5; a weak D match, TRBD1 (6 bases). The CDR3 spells CASSLLQGPQETQYF. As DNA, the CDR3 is TGCGCCAGCAGCTTATTACAGGGCCCCCAAGAGACCCAGTACTTC. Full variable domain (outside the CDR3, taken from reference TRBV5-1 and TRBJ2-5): KAGVTQTPRYLIKTRGQQVTLSCSPISGHRSVSWYQQTPGQGLQFLFEYFSETQRNKGNFPGRFSGRQFSNSRSEMNVSTLELGDSALYLCASSLLQGPQETQYFGPGTRLLVL.